The entry below describes one TCR beta chain. No antigen is known for it. The data stem from a study of T-cell memory formation after mild COVID-19. TCRdb reanalysed the 5' RACE reads using MiXCR and keeps one entry per CDR3 protein. The sample holds approximately 150,000 distinct CDR3 sequences, 14% seen once. The CDR3 extends over 14 amino acids. V was trimmed by 3 bases and J by 5 bases, leaving 14 bases between them. Findings and caveats of the study: In second-wave clones peaking day 37, SARS-CoV-2 specificity remained unconfirmed. Mostly located in CM and EM were contracting CD4+ clones, with contracting CD8+ clones located in EMRA.

The gene calls are TRBV12-3 or TRBV12-4 and TRBJ2-7; the D gene is possibly TRBD1 (5 bases). This receptor was taken from an adult woman who had mild COVID-19 (a few samples of this study predate the infection). Cell type and time point are not known. Sequencing input: PBMCs or a T cell subset sorted from them (not recorded which). The CDR3 DNA sequence: TGTGCCAGCAGTTTCTCTGGGAAAGGGGACGAGCAGTACTTC. Protein: CASSFSGKGDEQYF.